The 19 T cell receptor beta chains below were found in one sample sequenced in a study of breast tumors, draining lymph nodes, adjacent tissues. Breast cancer patients provided tissue from their axillary draining lymph nodes. Each CDR3 protein is one row after TCRdb ran MiXCR on the multiplex PCR reads. The sample consists of 150,000 to 250,000 distinct CDR3 sequences, 25% to 40% of them appearing once. The sequencing input was axillary lymph node tissue. These receptors were obtained from a female donor with breast cancer. Some clones in this sample may be carry-over from other donors' samples.

This clonotype appeared a few times. Compared with germline, one end of the junction differs, possibly owing to a read error. The V and J genes are TRBV6-1 and TRBJ2-1; 13 bases are a match to TRBD2. The CDR3 spans 15 residues. Germline-derived CDR1 and CDR2 are MNHNS and SASEGT. This chain's CDR3 is CASSPGTSGKNEQFF. As DNA, the CDR3 is TGCGCCAGCAGTCCCGGGACTAGCGGGAAGAATGAGCAGTTCTTC.

The rearrangement links TRBV3-1 to TRBJ1-6; D is possibly TRBD1 (6 bases). CDR3 length: 15 residues. Germline CDR1 and CDR2: LGHDT and YNNKEL (reference sequence). V lost 4 bases and J lost 9, with 16 bases in between. The CDR3 reads CASSLWTVGGSPLHF. The CDR3 coding sequence is TGTGCCAGCAGCCTATGGACAGTCGGGGGTTCACCCCTCCACTTT.

This clonotype was found many times. The V gene is TRBV15, the J gene TRBJ2-7; D may match TRBD1 or TRBD2 (5 bases each). Germline V lookup: CDR1 LNHNV, CDR2 YYDKDF (reference sequence). The V end was cut by 0 bases, the J end by 9 bases, with 18 bases between. The CDR3 has 15 residues. Here the CDR3 DNA reads TGTGCCACCAGCAGAGACCTTTCCAGGGACGAAGGGCAGTACTTC. Its protein is CATSRDLSRDEGQYF.

CDR3: CASSPLKREYRETQYF. CDR3 DNA sequence: TGTGCCAGCAGCCCCCTGAAGCGGGAGTATAGAGAGACCCAGTACTTC. J is TRBJ2-5 and V is TRBV28, with 8 nucleotides matching TRBD2. The CDR3 extends over 16 amino acids. After removal of 6 bases from V and 4 bases from J, the junction contained 13 bases not matched to a gene. Germline lookup yields CDR1 MDHEN and CDR2 SYDVKM.

In regard to this clonotype: A much larger clone lies one base from this, so it may be a read error. The CDR3 nucleotides are TGTGCCCTAGAGGGGAGGAGCTTCTATGGCTACACCTTC. This sequence encodes CALEGRSFYGYTF. V usage is TRBV30 and J usage is TRBJ1-2; D possibly corresponds to TRBD1 (5 bases). CDR3 length equals 13 residues. Germline values: CDR1 GTSNPN, CDR2 SVGIG (reference sequence). The V end was cut by 8 bases, the J end by 4 bases, with 17 bases between. Supplemented by reference TRBV30 and TRBJ1-2, the full variable domain reads SQTIHQWPATLVQPVGSPLSLECTVEGTSNPNLYWYRQAAGRGLQLLFYSVGIGQISSEVPQNLSASRPQDRQFILSSKKLLLSDSGFYLCALEGRSFYGYTFGSGTRLTVV.

Concerning this clonotype: This may come from a read error, since a much larger clone is one base off. This chain uses TRBV20-1 with TRBJ2-2, with a possible D match to TRBD1 (5 bases). Trimming took off 3 bases at V and 0 bases at J, with 14 bases between the two ends. This CDR3 region has 16 residues. The germline CDR1 and CDR2 sequences are DFQATT and SNEGSKA (reference sequence). The chain's CDR3 is CSASSPEQANTGELFF. CDR3 in DNA: TGCAGTGCTAGTTCGCCAGAACAGGCGAACACCGGGGAGCTGTTTTTT.

In this sample, this clonotype turned up many times. This chain connects TRBV7-8 to TRBJ1-5; no reliable D call. CDR3 length: 14 amino acids. Trimming removed 8 bases from V and 1 base from J, with 12 bases in between. From germline, CDR1 is SGHVS and CDR2 FQNEAQ. CDR3 sequence (DNA): TGTGCCAGCGGCAGCTACGGGAGCAATCAGCCCCAGCATTTT. Encoded protein: CASGSYGSNQPQHF.

This clonotype was counted at least ten times. This chain uses TRBV2 with TRBJ1-2; TRBD1 matches 11 bases. CDR1 and CDR2 (germline): SNHLY, FYNNEI. The CDR3 spans 14 residues. V dropped 9 bases and J dropped 7; count of bases not matched to a gene: 10. In DNA form, the CDR3 reads TGTGCCAGGGGGGGACAGGGGGTTTCGACTGGCTACACCTTC. This gives the protein CARGGQGVSTGYTF.

This clonotype was counted many times. This rearrangement joins TRBV30 to TRBJ2-1, with D tentatively TRBD2 (5 bases). Germline V gene lookup returns CDR1 GTSNPN and CDR2 SVGIG (reference sequence). V was cut by 2 bases and J by 10 bases, with 12 bases left in between. The CDR3 has 12 amino acids. The CDR3 DNA reads TGTGCCTGGAGTAAAATATTAGCGGAGCAGTTCTTC. Its translation: CAWSKILAEQFF.

This clonotype was seen repeatedly, ten times or more. The genes are TRBV19 and TRBJ2-3, with 10 bases fitting TRBD1. The CDR3 length is 15 residues. Germline V lookup: CDR1 LNHDA, CDR2 SQIVND (reference sequence). After removal of 5 bases from V and 5 bases from J, the junction contained 7 bases not matched to a gene. The DNA for the CDR3 is TGTGCCAGTAGTTCCGACAGGGGGCTTATAGATACGCAGTATTTT. The encoded protein is CASSSDRGLIDTQYF.

V gene TRBV15 combines with J gene TRBJ1-2, with D possibly being TRBD1 (5 bases). With 1 base removed from V and 4 bases from J, the gap between germline ends came to 13 bases. The CDR3 is made up of 15 amino acids. Germline assignment: CDR1 LNHNV and CDR2 YYDKDF (reference sequence). The CDR3: CATSRVNQGSYGYTF. CDR3 coding DNA: TGTGCCACCAGCAGAGTTAATCAGGGAAGCTATGGCTACACCTTC.

There are many counts of this clonotype. V usage is TRBV19 and J usage is TRBJ2-6; D is ambiguous. CDR1 is LNHDA and CDR2 is SQIVND in the germline V gene (reference sequence). The CDR3 is made up of 16 amino acids. V was clipped by 4 bases and J by 0 bases, with 10 bases between them. The CDR3 is CASSRNRVSGANVLTF. The CDR3 DNA reads TGTGCCAGTAGTAGAAACAGAGTCTCTGGGGCCAACGTCCTGACTTTC.

This clonotype was observed many times. The chain joins TRBV20-1 to TRBJ2-1, with TRBD2 identical over 7 bases. The V gene's germline CDR1 is DFQATT and CDR2 SNEGSKA (reference sequence). V dropped 5 bases and J dropped 7; count of bases not matched to a gene: 14. The CDR3 spans 15 residues. CDR3 amino acids: CSAPPPGGSLNEQFF. CDR3 DNA sequence: TGCAGTGCTCCTCCCCCGGGAGGATCCTTGAATGAGCAGTTCTTC.

A word on this clonotype: This is likely a read error, given that the CDR3 carries no conserved phenylalanine or tryptophan at its end. The chain employs TRBV10-3 and TRBJ1-6; D gene uncertain. Germline CDR1 ENHRY, CDR2 SYGVKD. The CDR3 consists of 15 residues. The CDR3 loop is CAIGESEAGNSPLHI. In nucleotides, the CDR3 is TGTGCCATCGGTGAGTCGGAGGCCGGGAATTCACCCCTCCACATT.

J is TRBJ2-5 and V is TRBV25-1; 10 bases fit TRBD1. The germline gives CDR1 MGHDK, CDR2 SYGVNS. This CDR3 comprises 15 residues. V was clipped by 6 bases and J by 5 bases; unmatched bases: 9. The CDR3 bases are TGTGCCAGCAGCTTACCCGGGACAGGGGAGGAGACCCAGTACTTC. It yields the protein CASSLPGTGEETQYF.

Worth noting for this clonotype: The junction shows a germline mismatch at one end, possibly a read error. CDR3 in amino acids: CASSDRGSGADTQCF. In nucleotides, the CDR3 is TGTGCCAGCAGCGATAGGGGCTCGGGAGCAGATACGCAGTGTTTT. The V gene is TRBV4-2, the J gene TRBJ2-3; D is perhaps TRBD2 (6 bases). The CDR3 totals 15 residues. From germline, CDR1 is LGHNA and CDR2 YNFKEQ.

Concerning this clonotype itself: A read error is possible here, since a much larger clone lies one base away. The rearrangement links TRBV20-1 to TRBJ2-5; 9 bases are a match to TRBD2. Germline CDR1 and CDR2: DFQATT and SNEGSKA (reference sequence). The CDR3 runs to 14 residues. V trimming: 3 bases; J trimming: 7 bases; junction bases outside the gene matches: 9. The CDR3 coding sequence is TGCAGTGCTAGTCCCTTCTCTAGCGGGGCGACCCAGTACTTC. Translated: CSASPFSSGATQYF.

This rearrangement joins TRBV6-2 or TRBV6-3 to TRBJ2-3, with D possibly TRBD2 on 5 matching bases. The germline V gene encodes CDR1 MNHEY and CDR2 SVGEGT. V was pared by 5 bases and J by 11 bases, with 20 bases between. The CDR3 has 14 amino acids. The CDR3 sequence is CASSLAAYYNEQYF. The CDR3 DNA is TGTGCCAGCAGTCTAGCTGCATACTACAATGAGCAGTATTTT.

This clonotype was seen repeatedly, ten times or more. V usage is TRBV9 and J usage is TRBJ2-7; D is possibly TRBD1 or TRBD2 (5 bases each). With 0 bases removed from V and 5 bases from J, the gap between germline ends came to 9 bases. The CDR3 length is 13 residues. Germline V gene lookup returns CDR1 SGDLS and CDR2 YYNGEE. CDR3 residues: CASSVGGVNEQYF. CDR3 nucleotide sequence: TGTGCCAGCAGCGTAGGAGGGGTGAACGAGCAGTACTTC.